These 25 T cell receptor beta chains originate from one sample sequenced in a study of CD8 T cells in Susac syndrome. It was with random hexamers that roughly 0.45 to 1 ug RNA was reverse transcribed. MiXCR, run by TCRdb on the immunoSEQ multiplex PCR reads, gives a single entry per CDR3 protein. The sample holds around 170,000 distinct CDR3 sequences; roughly 94% are singletons and the top ten take 0.12%. What was sequenced was CD4+ T cells from PBMCs. All receptors derive from a human donor with Susac syndrome.

The CDR3 loop is CASVTPVYGYTF. CDR3 nucleotides: TGTGCCAGCGTCACCCCGGTCTATGGCTACACCTTC. The V and J genes are TRBV7-9 and TRBJ1-2; D is unclear. V lost 8 bases, J lost 4 bases, and 11 bases lay in between. The CDR3 totals 12 residues. Looked up from germline, CDR1 is SEHNR and CDR2 is FQNEAQ (reference sequence).

J is TRBJ1-2 and V is TRBV5-6; no clear D. Trimming stripped 4 bases from V and 1 base from J, with 8 bases between. CDR3 length: 13 residues. Germline V lookup: CDR1 SGHDT, CDR2 YYEEEE. CDR3 sequence (DNA): TGTGCCAGCAGCGCGACGAATAACTATGGCTACACCTTC. It yields the protein CASSATNNYGYTF. The variable domain in full, with the rest retrieved from reference TRBV5-6 and TRBJ1-2, is DAGVTQSPTHLIKTRGQQVTLRCSPKSGHDTVSWYQQALGQGPQFIFQYYEEEERQRGNFPDRFSGHQFPNYSSELNVNALLLGDSALYLCASSATNNYGYTFGSGTRLTVV.

The J gene is TRBJ2-7, the V gene TRBV5-6; no definite D call. Germline V gives CDR1 SGHDT, CDR2 YYEEEE. V lost 1 base, J lost 5 bases, and 7 bases lay in between. The CDR3 sequence is 12 residues long. In DNA, the CDR3 is TGTGCCAGCAGCTTGAAAATCCACGAGCAGTACTTC. It translates to CASSLKIHEQYF.

This rearrangement joins TRBV12-3 or TRBV12-4 to TRBJ2-5, with 10 bases aligning to TRBD2. After removal of 3 bases from V and 0 bases from J, the junction contained 4 bases not matched to a gene. The CDR3 consists of 16 residues. Here the CDR3 DNA reads TGTGCCAGCAGTTTTGGGCTAGCGGGGGACCAAGAGACCCAGTACTTC. It is translated as CASSFGLAGDQETQYF.

The chain links TRBV20-1 to TRBJ1-1; unclear D gene. Per germline, CDR1 DFQATT and CDR2 SNEGSKA (reference sequence). The CDR3 sequence is 12 residues long. Trimming shortened V by 6 bases and J by 1 base, and 9 bases separated the two germline ends. CDR3 amino acids: CSAMDQNTEAFF. CDR3 DNA: TGCAGTGCGATGGATCAGAACACTGAAGCTTTCTTT.

Concerning this clonotype itself: Its ends do not fully match the called genes, so a read error is possible. The chain has TRBV2 and TRBJ2-7; D remains unclear. Germline V CDR1 and CDR2: SNHLY, FYNNEI. CDR3 length: 11 amino acids. The chain's CDR3 is CASRLNYEQYF. The CDR3 DNA reads TGTGCCAGCAGGTTGAATTACGAGCAATACTTC.

The chain joins TRBV5-1 to TRBJ2-7; 11 bases fit TRBD2. CDR3 length: 15 amino acids. Germline V gives CDR1 SGHRS, CDR2 YFSETQ. Trimming cost V 4 bases and J 3 bases; bases outside gene matches: 6. CDR3 coding DNA: TGCGCCAGCAGCACCCTGCTAGCGGGGGGCTACGAGCAGTACTTC. Translated, it gives CASSTLLAGGYEQYF.

V is TRBV2 and J is TRBJ2-1, with D perhaps assigned TRBD1 or TRBD2 (5 bases each). The CDR3 covers 14 residues. V lost 5 bases to trimming and J lost 2 bases, with 10 bases between them. CDR1 and CDR2 (germline): SNHLY, FYNNEI. Here the CDR3 DNA reads TGTGCCAGCAGTCTGGGGACGGCCTACAATGAGCAGTTCTTC. Translated: CASSLGTAYNEQFF.

A few counts support this clonotype. This chain uses TRBV3-1 with TRBJ2-5; a weak D match, TRBD1 (6 bases). The CDR3 contains 13 residues. Per germline, CDR1 LGHDT and CDR2 YNNKEL (reference sequence). Trimming shortened V by 6 bases and J by 3 bases, and 11 bases separated the two germline ends. The CDR3 coding sequence is TGTGCCAGCAGTCTTAACAGGGAAGAGACCCAGTACTTC. Its protein is CASSLNREETQYF.

This clonotype has only one observation. The CDR3 spells CASSHGEFTEAFF. The CDR3 DNA is TGTGCCAGCAGCCACGGGGAATTCACTGAAGCTTTCTTT. The rearrangement uses TRBV3-1 and TRBJ1-1; D gene ambiguous. V was trimmed by 3 bases and J by 4 bases, leaving 9 bases between them. The germline V gene encodes CDR1 LGHDT and CDR2 YNNKEL (reference sequence). CDR3 length: 13 residues.

The chain links TRBV4-3 to TRBJ2-6; D not resolved. V lost 3 bases and J 0 bases, leaving 12 bases between the germline ends. The CDR3 extends over 17 amino acids. CDR1 is LGHNA, CDR2 YSLEER, per germline. The CDR3 protein is CASSHEPKSSGANVLTF. The CDR3 bases are TGCGCCAGCAGCCATGAGCCAAAGAGCTCTGGGGCCAACGTCCTGACTTTC.

This chain uses TRBV7-8 with TRBJ1-6, with D possibly being TRBD1 (5 bases). Germline CDR1 reads SGHVS; CDR2 reads FQNEAQ. V was clipped by 6 bases and J by 0 bases, with 12 bases between them. This CDR3 region has 16 residues. The CDR3 here is CASRLRQSSYNSPLHF. CDR3 in DNA: TGTGCCAGCAGACTGAGACAGAGCTCCTATAATTCACCCCTCCACTTT.

The genes are TRBV20-1 and TRBJ1-3; possible D gene TRBD1, 5 bases. There are 14 residues in the CDR3. Trimming stripped 1 base from V and 8 bases from J, with 15 bases between. Germline V CDR1 and CDR2: DFQATT, SNEGSKA (reference sequence). CDR3: CSARGRGIWDTIYF. As DNA, the CDR3 is TGCAGTGCTAGAGGACGGGGGATTTGGGACACCATATATTTT.

The chain combines TRBV6-2 or TRBV6-3 with TRBJ2-5; D might be TRBD1 (6 bases). V lost 8 bases, J lost 2 bases, and 12 bases lay in between. The CDR3 totals 13 residues. Germline CDR1 is MNHEY and CDR2 is SVGEGT. This chain's CDR3 is CASSGTRQETQYF. The CDR3 DNA sequence: TGTGCCAGCTCCGGGACACGTCAAGAGACCCAGTACTTC.

The chain employs TRBV20-1 and TRBJ1-1; D is perhaps TRBD1 (6 bases). Germline V gene lookup returns CDR1 DFQATT and CDR2 SNEGSKA (reference sequence). Trimming took off 7 bases at V and 10 bases at J, with 16 bases between the two ends. There are 11 residues in the CDR3. CDR3 nucleotides: TGCAGTGTTCAAAGGGGGGTGGGAGCTTTCTTT. Translation gives CSVQRGVGAFF.

V and J are TRBV12-3 or TRBV12-4 and TRBJ2-6; D call uncertain. CDR3 length: 15 residues. V was trimmed by 6 bases and J by 0 bases, leaving 9 bases between them. CDR3: CASSWSVSGANVLTF. The CDR3 DNA reads as TGTGCCAGCAGCTGGTCCGTCTCTGGGGCCAACGTCCTGACTTTC.

The V gene is TRBV20-1, the J gene TRBJ1-5, with D possibly matching TRBD1 (6 bases). The CDR3 consists of 13 residues. Germline-derived CDR1 and CDR2 are DFQATT and SNEGSKA (reference sequence). V was shortened by 4 bases and J by 5 bases, with 12 bases between the two germline ends. CDR3 residues: CSAIRGTDQPQHF. The CDR3 DNA follows: TGCAGTGCTATCAGGGGAACCGATCAGCCCCAGCATTTT.

The rearrangement uses TRBV2 and TRBJ1-5, with D possibly matching TRBD1 (5 bases). The germline CDR1 and CDR2 sequences are SNHLY and FYNNEI. This CDR3 spans 13 amino acids. The V and J ends lost 8 bases and 6 bases respectively, with 14 bases between them. The CDR3 reads CASGRDLSQPQHF. The CDR3 region has the DNA TGTGCCAGCGGCAGGGATTTAAGTCAGCCCCAGCATTTT.

This clonotype was seen just once. This sequence joins TRBV7-2 and TRBJ2-1; 8 bases are shared with TRBD1. This CDR3 comprises 13 residues. Germline lookup yields CDR1 SGHTA and CDR2 FQGNSA. The ends lost 5 bases at V and 15 bases at J; junction bases unmatched: 12. The CDR3 DNA follows: TGTGCCAGCAGCGGCCGGCAGGGGGCTATTTTGTTCTTC. As protein: CASSGRQGAILFF.

The gene calls are TRBV19 and TRBJ2-1; D call uncertain. Trimming shortened V by 7 bases and J by 10 bases, and 14 bases separated the two germline ends. The CDR3 consists of 12 residues. The germline gives CDR1 LNHDA, CDR2 SQIVND (reference sequence). CDR3 amino acids: CASNKNGREQFF. In DNA, the CDR3 is TGTGCCAGTAACAAAAACGGTCGCGAGCAGTTCTTC.

The J gene is TRBJ2-7, the V gene TRBV6-5; D might be TRBD2 (6 bases). Germline V CDR1 and CDR2: MNHEY, SVGAGI. V was clipped by 3 bases and J by 2 bases, with 11 bases between them. The CDR3 contains 14 residues. The CDR3: CASSYPGDPYEQYF. Here the CDR3 DNA reads TGTGCCAGCAGTTATCCGGGGGATCCCTACGAGCAGTACTTC.

The V and J genes are TRBV7-9 and TRBJ2-1; tentatively, D is TRBD2 (6 bases). The V end lost 6 bases, the J end lost 3 bases, and 9 bases lay between the germline ends. The CDR3 is made up of 13 amino acids. Germline-derived CDR1 and CDR2 are SEHNR and FQNEAQ (reference sequence). The CDR3 protein is CASRGGSYNEQFF. The CDR3 nucleotides read TGTGCCAGCAGGGGGGGTAGCTACAATGAGCAGTTCTTC. Variable domain in full (rest from reference TRBV7-9 and TRBJ2-1): DTGVSQNPRHKITKRGQNVTFRCDPISEHNRLYWYRQTLGQGPEFLTYFQNEAQLEKSRLLSDRFSAERPKGSFSTLEIQRTEQGDSAMYLCASRGGSYNEQFFGPGTRLTVL.

The V call is TRBV7-2, the J call TRBJ2-6; D is undetermined. From germline, CDR1 is SGHTA and CDR2 FQGNSA. This CDR3 has 15 amino acids. Trimming left V 4 bases short and J 4 bases short, with 11 bases between. CDR3 amino acids: CASSSPPAGANVLTF. For the CDR3, the DNA is TGTGCCAGCAGCTCCCCACCCGCAGGGGCCAACGTCCTGACTTTC.

The chain uses TRBV6-6 and TRBJ2-3, with 8 bases aligning to TRBD2. The CDR3 sequence is 14 residues long. CDR1 MNHNY and CDR2 SVGAGI come from the germline V gene (reference sequence). J lost 6 bases, V lost 0 bases, and 2 bases had no gene match. The CDR3, as DNA: TGTGCCAGCAGTTACTCGCCTAGCGGGGATACGCAGTATTTT. Translated: CASSYSPSGDTQYF.

This sequence joins TRBV29-1 and TRBJ2-3; D is undetermined. Trimming left V 4 bases short and J 2 bases short, with 10 bases between. Germline values: CDR1 SQVTM, CDR2 ANQGSEA. CDR3 length: 13 residues. In DNA form, the CDR3 reads TGCAGCGTTGTGTCGGGTTTCACAGATACGCAGTATTTT. Encoded protein: CSVVSGFTDTQYF.